These T cell receptor beta chains were read from a single sample in a study of cytomegalovirus exposure and HLA in healthy donors. Profiling relied on immunoSEQ multiplex PCR, and the TCRdb table lists in-frame clones only, not all of them. The profile shows 150,000 to 200,000 clones, around 82% of them singletons. Specimen: PBMCs. Source of these receptors: a woman aged 50 to 60 in good health and CMV-seropositive. CDR3s include the opening cysteine and the closing phenylalanine or tryptophan. D genes are given only for firm matches. Size is omitted from some rows. Given values are once, few, many or a class for expanded clones.

clone size: NA; D gene: NA; V gene: TRBV5-5; J gene: TRBJ1-4; CDR3 DNA: TGTGCCAGCAGCTTGCGGGGTACTAATGAAAAACTGTTTTTT; CDR3 protein: CASSLRGTNEKLFF
clone size: NA; D gene: TRBD2; V gene: TRBV9; J gene: TRBJ2-5; CDR3 DNA: TGTGCCAGCAGCCTCACCGGGACTAGCGGGGGCATCCCGGAAGAGACCCAGTACTTC; CDR3 protein: CASSLTGTSGGIPEETQYF
clone size: NA; D gene: NA; V gene: TRBV18; J gene: TRBJ1-5; CDR3 DNA: TGTGCCAGCTCTCCCAGGGTAGATCAGCCCCAGCATTTT; CDR3 protein: CASSPRVDQPQHF
clone size: once; D gene: TRBD2; V gene: TRBV5-4; J gene: TRBJ2-1; CDR3 DNA: TGTGCCAGCAGCTTGAGTACTAGCGGGGCATCCTACAATGAGCAGTTCTTC; CDR3 protein: CASSLSTSGASYNEQFF
clone size: NA; D gene: NA; V gene: TRBV7-2; J gene: TRBJ2-5; CDR3 DNA: TGTGCCAGCAGATTGGACCTCCTTGCGGGCATCGAGACCCAGTACTTC; CDR3 protein: CASRLDLLAGIETQYF
clone size: NA; D gene: TRBD1; V gene: TRBV4-1; J gene: TRBJ2-2; CDR3 DNA: TGCGCCAGCAGCCAAAAGGGGACAGTCGTGGAGGCCGGGGAGCTGTTTTTT; CDR3 protein: CASSQKGTVVEAGELFF
clone size: NA; D gene: TRBD2; V gene: TRBV27; J gene: TRBJ2-7; CDR3 DNA: TGTGCCAGCAGAATTATAGCGGGGGGCAACTACGAGCAGTACTTC; CDR3 protein: CASRIIAGGNYEQYF
clone size: NA; D gene: NA; V gene: TRBV11-2; J gene: TRBJ2-7; CDR3 DNA: TGTGCCAGCAGCCTTAGAAGACAGGTGGCCTCCTACGAGCAGTACTTC; CDR3 protein: CASSLRRQVASYEQYF
clone size: NA; D gene: NA; V gene: TRBV19; J gene: TRBJ1-6; CDR3 DNA: TGTGCCAGTAGTAGTAGGGGTTATAATTCACCCCTCCACTTT; CDR3 protein: CASSSRGYNSPLHF
clone size: NA; D gene: NA; V gene: TRBV5-1; J gene: TRBJ1-5; CDR3 DNA: TGCGCCAGCAGCTTGGGGTACAGGGATGATCAGCCCCAGCATTTT; CDR3 protein: CASSLGYRDDQPQHF
clone size: few; D gene: TRBD1; V gene: TRBV27; J gene: TRBJ1-1; CDR3 DNA: TGTGCCACCCAGGGACAGGGAAACACTGAAGCTTTCTTT; CDR3 protein: CATQGQGNTEAFF
clone size: NA; D gene: TRBD1; V gene: TRBV7-2; J gene: TRBJ1-5; CDR3 DNA: TGTGCCAGCAGCCCACAGGGGGCGTGGAATCAGCCCCAGCATTTT; CDR3 protein: CASSPQGAWNQPQHF
clone size: NA; D gene: TRBD2; V gene: TRBV19; J gene: TRBJ2-1; CDR3 DNA: TGTGCCAGTAGTATTAAGGGGGTGTTCGTTATAGCGGGAGTGGGGAATGAGCAGTTCTTC; CDR3 protein: CASSIKGVFVIAGVGNEQFF
clone size: NA; D gene: NA; V gene: TRBV5-1; J gene: TRBJ1-4; CDR3 DNA: TGCGCCAGCAGCTTGGTGCCAGGGAATGAAAAACTGTTTTTT; CDR3 protein: CASSLVPGNEKLFF
clone size: NA; D gene: TRBD1; V gene: TRBV7-9; J gene: TRBJ1-4; CDR3 DNA: TGTTCCAGCAGCTTAGCGGCAGGGGGAACTGTGAATGAAAAACTGTTTTTT; CDR3 protein: CSSSLAAGGTVNEKLFF
clone size: NA; D gene: TRBD1; V gene: TRBV13; J gene: TRBJ2-7; CDR3 DNA: TGTGCCAGCAGCTCCGGCGACAGGGAGTACGAGCAGTACTTC; CDR3 protein: CASSSGDREYEQYF
clone size: few; D gene: NA; V gene: TRBV10-2; J gene: TRBJ2-2; CDR3 DNA: TGCGCCAGCAGTGAGTCCCCTAGCCGTGGGGAGCTGTTTTTT; CDR3 protein: CASSESPSRGELFF
clone size: once; D gene: NA; V gene: TRBV4-1; J gene: TRBJ2-7; CDR3 DNA: TGCGCCAGCAGCCAAGAAGACAGGACCTTCTACGAGCAGTACTTC; CDR3 protein: CASSQEDRTFYEQYF
clone size: NA; D gene: NA; V gene: TRBV6-1; J gene: TRBJ1-5; CDR3 DNA: TGTGCCAGCAGTGCTGTACAGGGAGGCAATCAGCCCCAGCATTTT; CDR3 protein: CASSAVQGGNQPQHF
clone size: few; D gene: NA; V gene: TRBV6-5; J gene: TRBJ2-1; CDR3 DNA: TGTGCCAGCAGTCCCCGGGTTAGTCTCGATGAGCAGTTCTTC; CDR3 protein: CASSPRVSLDEQFF
clone size: NA; D gene: NA; V gene: TRBV29-1; J gene: TRBJ1-1; CDR3 DNA: TGCAGCGTTGAACTACAGGGTTCCCACACTGAAGCTTTCTTT; CDR3 protein: CSVELQGSHTEAFF
clone size: once; D gene: NA; V gene: TRBV6-5; J gene: TRBJ1-3; CDR3 DNA: TGTGCCAGCAGCCGGGACTCTGGAAACACCATATATTTT; CDR3 protein: CASSRDSGNTIYF
clone size: NA; D gene: NA; V gene: TRBV18; J gene: TRBJ1-6; CDR3 DNA: TGTGCCAGCTCCAACCAACAGGGAACTGATACACCCCTCCACTTT; CDR3 protein: CASSNQQGTDTPLHF
clone size: few; D gene: TRBD2; V gene: TRBV18; J gene: TRBJ2-1; CDR3 DNA: TGTGCCAGCTCACCAAACGGGGGGGCCAACAATGAGCAGTTCTTC; CDR3 protein: CASSPNGGANNEQFF
clone size: few; D gene: TRBD2; V gene: TRBV7-9; J gene: TRBJ2-1; CDR3 DNA: TGTGCCAGCAGCTTAGTACGGGGGGGCAATGAGCAGTTCTTC; CDR3 protein: CASSLVRGGNEQFF
clone size: NA; D gene: TRBD2; V gene: TRBV10-3; J gene: TRBJ2-1; CDR3 DNA: TGTGCCATCAGTACCGGGACTAGGTCTAATGAGCAGTTCTTC; CDR3 protein: CAISTGTRSNEQFF
clone size: NA; D gene: TRBD1; V gene: TRBV6-5; J gene: TRBJ2-1; CDR3 DNA: TGTGCCAGCAGCGGGGACAGGGGAAAGAATGAGCAGTTCTTC; CDR3 protein: CASSGDRGKNEQFF
clone size: NA; D gene: TRBD1; V gene: TRBV30; J gene: TRBJ1-1; CDR3 DNA: TGTGCCTGGAAAAGACAGGGGGCCTCCCTTGAAGCTTTCTTT; CDR3 protein: CAWKRQGASLEAFF
clone size: NA; D gene: TRBD1; V gene: TRBV7-9; J gene: TRBJ1-1; CDR3 DNA: TGTGCCAGCAGCACAGGGGGCTGGAACACTGAAGCTTTCTTT; CDR3 protein: CASSTGGWNTEAFF
clone size: NA; D gene: TRBD1; V gene: TRBV13; J gene: TRBJ2-3; CDR3 DNA: TGTGCCAGCAGCCCTTTCGGGACAGGCTTGTCGGGCACAGATACGCAGTATTTT; CDR3 protein: CASSPFGTGLSGTDTQYF
clone size: NA; D gene: NA; V gene: TRBV4-1; J gene: TRBJ1-1; CDR3 DNA: TGCGCCAGCAACCGGGAGCTCCCGATGAACACTGAAGCTTTCTTT; CDR3 protein: CASNRELPMNTEAFF
clone size: NA; D gene: NA; V gene: TRBV19; J gene: TRBJ2-7; CDR3 DNA: TGTGCCAGTAGTCTAGGCGCATTTAACGAGCAGTACTTC; CDR3 protein: CASSLGAFNEQYF
clone size: NA; D gene: TRBD2; V gene: TRBV7-6; J gene: TRBJ2-2; CDR3 DNA: TGTGCCAGCAGCTTAGAGGCTAGCGGGGCTAACACCGGGGAGCTGTTTTTT; CDR3 protein: CASSLEASGANTGELFF
clone size: NA; D gene: NA; V gene: TRBV5-1; J gene: TRBJ1-6; CDR3 DNA: TGCGCCAGCAGCTTGGGGAGCCAGAATTCGCCCCTCCACTTT; CDR3 protein: CASSLGSQNSPLHF
clone size: NA; D gene: NA; V gene: TRBV6-5; J gene: TRBJ1-5; CDR3 DNA: TGTGCCAGCAGTTACTCGAGCGTGGAACCCCAGCATTTT; CDR3 protein: CASSYSSVEPQHF
clone size: NA; D gene: NA; V gene: TRBV2; J gene: TRBJ1-5; CDR3 DNA: TGTGCCAGCAGTGAAGTGGCTCGCATTCAGCCCCAGCATTTT; CDR3 protein: CASSEVARIQPQHF
clone size: NA; D gene: TRBD2; V gene: TRBV7-9; J gene: TRBJ2-7; CDR3 DNA: TGTTCCAGCACAAGCGGGGAACGCGAGCAGTACTTC; CDR3 protein: CSSTSGEREQYF
clone size: NA; D gene: NA; V gene: TRBV7-3; J gene: TRBJ2-1; CDR3 DNA: TGTGCCAGCAGCTCCCCCCCTGACACGGCGAAGTTCTTC; CDR3 protein: CASSSPPDTAKFF
clone size: NA; D gene: NA; V gene: TRBV7-8; J gene: TRBJ1-1; CDR3 DNA: TGTGCCAGCAGAATCCCTGGCAGGGACACTGAAGCTTTCTTT; CDR3 protein: CASRIPGRDTEAFF